This TCR beta chain originates from a study of memory CD4+ T cells and cytomegalovirus serostatus (dated by TCRdb to 2018 to 2020). A note on the overall study: The 35 or so healthy Belgian adults in the cohort included 9 who were CMV seropositive and around 25 who were CMV seronegative. To replicate a published TCR-based CMV serostatus classifier, the study sequenced CD4+ memory TCRbeta repertoires from a Belgian cohort whose cytomegalovirus serostatus was known.

From a lookup of the germline V gene (reference sequence), CDR1 and CDR2 are GTSNPN and SVGIG. Relative to germline, V is 2 bases shorter and J is 7 bases shorter, with 14 bases between their ends. The CDR3 runs 14 amino acids, cysteine and phenylalanine included. The entry retains the CDR3 DNA only, 42 bases that are in frame from base 1. A remark on this clone: It lacks a known antigen. Nothing much larger sits one base from this clone, and base qualities are not available.

Genomic DNA was extracted from sorted cells with the Quick-DNA Microprep Kit. TCRbeta DNA was amplified with the immunoSEQ hsTCRbeta kit following the manufacturer's protocol. An Illumina MiSeq instrument was used to sequence the TCRbeta libraries. In the original analysis: Following removal of out-of-frame sequences, around 2.4 million distinct TCRbeta sequences were retained, with an average of roughly 62,000 per individual. Each individual was scored by the count of 164 previously reported CMV-associated TCRbeta sequences and the total productive distinct TCRbeta count. A beta-binomial model was reimplemented in Python, and scikit-learn random forests with default parameters were trained on US cohort data. Classifier performance on the Belgian cohort was summarized as median AUC with percentile confidence intervals over 10,000 bootstrap iterations. Here the immuneACCESS table is served through TCRdb, limited to in-frame sequences with V and J called. Missing clones are a known gap in these copies; in checked studies unresolved V genes cover under half, and the rest lacks a known reason. V, J and clone size reflect that table, while D and trimming were determined from the DNA. Here the sample has 30,000 to 40,000 clones; about three quarters occur a single time. The ten largest clones capture about 0.73% of the sample.

Single viable CD3+CD4+CD8-CD45RO+ cells were sorted as memory CD4+ T cells on a FACSAria II. CMV serostatus was assessed using a Roche Elecsys assay, by which serum IgG against CMV pp150, pp28, p38 and p52 was detected. After the samples were thawed, total CD4+ T cells were enriched through positive selection using CD4 magnetic microbeads. Samples originated from another study that specifically interrogated the CD4+ T cell memory repertoire. Peripheral blood mononuclear cells were isolated and cryopreserved according to standard operating procedures, and serum was kept at -80 degrees C. The staining used CD3-PerCP (BW264/56), CD4-APC (RPA-T4), CD45RO-PE (UCHT1) and CD8-Pacific Orange (3B5) antibodies, and Sytox blue was used to exclude non-viable cells. The paper's findings and limits, for the study overall: Among the approximately 160 previously reported CMV-associated TCRbeta sequences, over 65 showed up in the CD4+ memory repertoires, with each one found in between one and five individuals. For predicting CMV serostatus, the median bootstrapped AUC was 0.95 using the original framework and roughly 0.91 using a US-trained random forest. The results were read as suggesting that the CMV-associated TCR signature is, for the most part, present in the CD4+ memory repertoire. Only CD4+CD45RO+ memory cells were sequenced, unlike the original study, which covered naive and memory CD4+ and CD8+ populations. The original-framework classifier achieved a median bootstrapped AUC of almost 0.97 with a 95% CI of 0.76-1.00 on the Belgian cohort.

Material: memory CD4+ T cells from blood. The source is an adult in good health and CMV-seronegative. The chain is assembled from TRBV30 and TRBJ2-2; the D region possibly corresponds to TRBD1 (6 bases align). CDR3 reads: CAWSKQGVSGELFF. Read as DNA, the sequence is TGTGCCTGGAGTAAACAGGGAGTTAGCGGGGAGCTGTTTTTT.